A selection of T cell receptor beta chains follows, all from one sample in a study of T cells in Graves' hyperthyroidism and ophthalmopathy. TCRdb re-called the multiplex PCR reads through MiXCR, storing one row per CDR3 protein. Of fewer than 750,000 distinct CDR3 sequences in the sample, about 15% were seen once. Sequenced material: blood. These receptors came from a woman aged 40-49 years with Graves' ophthalmopathy. Each CDR3 is given with its conserved first and last residue. A D gene is named only where the DNA matches it firmly. Some rows mark clone size as missing; the rest say once, few, many or name a class of expanded clone.

V gene,clone size,D gene,J gene,CDR3 DNA,CDR3 protein
TRBV3-1,few,-,TRBJ1-1,TGTGCCAGCAGCCAAGGCCTTCAGAACACTGAAGCTTTCTTT,CASSQGLQNTEAFF
TRBV2,many,TRBD2,TRBJ2-2,TGTGCCGGCAGAACCGGGACTAGCGGGTTCGGGGAGCTGTTTTTT,CAGRTGTSGFGELFF
TRBV2,many,TRBD1,TRBJ2-5,TGTGCCAGCAGTAGGGACAGGGGGCGCGGAGAGACCCAGTACTTC,CASSRDRGRGETQYF
TRBV7-6,-,-,TRBJ2-5,TGTGCCAGCAGCCAGGAGGGGCGGACCCAGTACTTC,CASSQEGRTQYF
TRBV11-1,-,-,TRBJ2-7,TGTGCCAGCAGCTCAGGGCGGGACTCCGGAGACTACGAGCAGTACTTC,CASSSGRDSGDYEQYF
TRBV30,many,TRBD1,TRBJ1-2,TGTGCCTGGTTACAGGACAGGACCTATGGCTACACCTTC,CAWLQDRTYGYTF
TRBV6-1,-,-,TRBJ1-5,TGTGCCAGCCTCCGGGGGGACGAAGGTCAGCCCCAGCATTTT,CASLRGDEGQPQHF
TRBV4-1,-,-,TRBJ1-6,TGCGCCAGCAGCCAAGATCCCGCGGCAGCTAATTCACCCCTCCACTTT,CASSQDPAAANSPLHF
TRBV7-9,many,TRBD1,TRBJ2-5,TGTGCCAGCAGCTTTCGACAGGGGCAAGAGACCCAGTACTTC,CASSFRQGQETQYF
TRBV30,-,-,TRBJ2-7,TGTGCCTGGAACTCTGGGGGAGGCGAGCAGTACTTC,CAWNSGGGEQYF